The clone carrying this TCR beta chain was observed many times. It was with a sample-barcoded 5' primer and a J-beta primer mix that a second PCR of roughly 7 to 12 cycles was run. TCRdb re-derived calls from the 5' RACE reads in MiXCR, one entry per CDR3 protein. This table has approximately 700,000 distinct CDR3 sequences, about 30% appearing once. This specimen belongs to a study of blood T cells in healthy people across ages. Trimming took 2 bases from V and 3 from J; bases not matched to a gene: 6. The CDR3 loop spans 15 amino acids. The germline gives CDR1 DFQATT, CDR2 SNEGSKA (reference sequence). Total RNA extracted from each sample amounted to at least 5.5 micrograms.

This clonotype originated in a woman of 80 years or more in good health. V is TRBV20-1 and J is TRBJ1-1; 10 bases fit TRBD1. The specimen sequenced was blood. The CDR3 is CSARSGQGVDTEAFF. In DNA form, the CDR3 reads TGCAGTGCTAGATCAGGACAGGGGGTGGACACTGAAGCTTTCTTT.